The clone carrying this TCR beta chain came up many times. This entry comes from a study of identical twins. From the 5' RACE reads, TCRdb called clonotypes with MiXCR, one entry per CDR3 protein. Of fewer than 650,000 distinct CDR3 sequences listed, just over 7% are singletons. Trimming at V came to 1 base and at J to 3 bases, leaving 9 bases not matched to a gene. The germline CDR1 and CDR2 sequences are SGHTA and FQGTGA. This CDR3 spans 19 amino acids. These same data were also listed under a study on yellow fever vaccine responses in identical twins.

The sequencing sample was made of PBMCs. V gene TRBV7-3 combines with J gene TRBJ2-3; 14 positions agree with TRBD2. The sequence derives from a young woman in good health. As DNA, the CDR3 is TGTGCCAGCAGCTTAAAGGGGACTAGCGGGAGTACGGGGACAGATACGCAGTATTTT. This codes for CASSLKGTSGSTGTDTQYF.